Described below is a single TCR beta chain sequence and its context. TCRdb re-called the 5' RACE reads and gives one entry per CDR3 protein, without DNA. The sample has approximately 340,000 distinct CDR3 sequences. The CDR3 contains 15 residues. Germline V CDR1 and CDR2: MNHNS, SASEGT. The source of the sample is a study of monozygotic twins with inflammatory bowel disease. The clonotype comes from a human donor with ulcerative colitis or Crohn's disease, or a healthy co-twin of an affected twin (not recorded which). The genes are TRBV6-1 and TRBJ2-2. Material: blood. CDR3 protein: CASSPSGANTGELFF.